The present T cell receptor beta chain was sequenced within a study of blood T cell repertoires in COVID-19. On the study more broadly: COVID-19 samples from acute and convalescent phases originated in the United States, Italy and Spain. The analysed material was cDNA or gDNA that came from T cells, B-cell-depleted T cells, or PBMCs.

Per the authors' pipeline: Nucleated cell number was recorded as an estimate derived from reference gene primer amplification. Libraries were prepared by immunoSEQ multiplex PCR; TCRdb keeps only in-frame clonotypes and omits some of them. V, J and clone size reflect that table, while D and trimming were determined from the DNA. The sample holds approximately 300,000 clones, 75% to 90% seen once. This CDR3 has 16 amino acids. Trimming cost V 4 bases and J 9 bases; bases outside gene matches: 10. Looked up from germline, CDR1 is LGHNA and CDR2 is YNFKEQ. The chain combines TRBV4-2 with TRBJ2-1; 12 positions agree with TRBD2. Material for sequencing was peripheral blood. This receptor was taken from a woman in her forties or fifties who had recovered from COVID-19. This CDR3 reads CASSRGLAGLSGEQFF. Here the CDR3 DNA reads TGTGCCAGCAGCCGAGGACTAGCGGGACTAAGCGGTGAGCAGTTCTTC.